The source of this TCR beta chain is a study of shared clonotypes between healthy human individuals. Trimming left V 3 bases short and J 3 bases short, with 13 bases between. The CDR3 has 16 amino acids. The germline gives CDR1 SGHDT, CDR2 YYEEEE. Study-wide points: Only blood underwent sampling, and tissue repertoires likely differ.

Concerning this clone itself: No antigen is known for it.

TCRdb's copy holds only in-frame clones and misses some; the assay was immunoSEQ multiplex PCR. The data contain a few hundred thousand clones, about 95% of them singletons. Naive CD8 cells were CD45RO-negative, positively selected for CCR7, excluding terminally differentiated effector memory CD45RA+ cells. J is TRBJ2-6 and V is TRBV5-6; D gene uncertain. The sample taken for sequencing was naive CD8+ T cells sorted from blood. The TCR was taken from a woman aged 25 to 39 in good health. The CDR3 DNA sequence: TGTGCCAGCAGCTGGTGGGGATCCAGTGGGGCCAACGTCCTGACTTTC. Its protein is CASSWWGSSGANVLTF.